This T cell receptor (beta chain) was obtained from a study of blood T cell repertoires in COVID-19. The V and J ends lost 7 bases and 4 bases, in that order; junction bases with no gene match: 9. Germline CDR1 MNHNY, CDR2 SVGAGI (reference sequence). This CDR3 has 14 residues. Some clones are missing from TCRdb's copy, which holds only in-frame ones; the method was immunoSEQ multiplex PCR. Of roughly 220,000 clones listed, approximately 78% were seen once; the top ten hold 7.5% to 9.5%. This sequence originates from a woman older than 75 with COVID-19, enrolled during active disease. The gene calls are TRBV6-6 and TRBJ2-7, with TRBD2 identical over 8 bases. Sequenced sample: peripheral blood. CDR3 coding DNA: TGTGCCAGCACCGTCCGGGGGGGCTGGTACGAGCAGTACTTC. The encoded protein is CASTVRGGWYEQYF.